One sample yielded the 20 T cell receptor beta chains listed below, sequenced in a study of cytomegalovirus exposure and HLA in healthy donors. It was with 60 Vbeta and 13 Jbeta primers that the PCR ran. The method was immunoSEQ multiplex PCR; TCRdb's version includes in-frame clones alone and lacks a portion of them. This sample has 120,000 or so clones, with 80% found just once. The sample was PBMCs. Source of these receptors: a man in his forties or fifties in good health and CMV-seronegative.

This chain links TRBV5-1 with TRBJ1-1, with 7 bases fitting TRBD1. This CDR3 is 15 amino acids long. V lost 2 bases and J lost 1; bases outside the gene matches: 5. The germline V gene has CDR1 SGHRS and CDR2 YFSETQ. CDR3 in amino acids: CASSLQGPRNTEAFF. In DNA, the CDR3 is TGCGCCAGCAGCTTACAGGGGCCTAGGAACACTGAAGCTTTCTTT.

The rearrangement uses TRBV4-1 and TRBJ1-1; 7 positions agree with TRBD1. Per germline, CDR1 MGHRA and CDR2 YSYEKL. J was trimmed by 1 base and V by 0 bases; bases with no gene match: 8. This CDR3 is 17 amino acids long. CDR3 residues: CASSQDRATGWNTEAFF. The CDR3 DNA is TGCGCCAGCAGCCAAGATCGTGCGACAGGGTGGAACACTGAAGCTTTCTTT.

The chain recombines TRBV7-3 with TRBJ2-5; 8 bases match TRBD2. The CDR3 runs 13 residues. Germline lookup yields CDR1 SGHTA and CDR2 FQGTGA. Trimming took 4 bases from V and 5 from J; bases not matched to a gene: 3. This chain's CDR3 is CASSSGRGETQYF. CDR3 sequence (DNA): TGTGCCAGCAGCTCCGGGAGGGGGGAGACCCAGTACTTC.

The CDR3 reads CASSPRQGLGFTEAFF. CDR3 coding DNA: TGTGCCAGCAGCCCACGACAGGGTTTGGGCTTCACTGAAGCTTTCTTT. V is TRBV5-4 and J is TRBJ1-1, with 7 positions matching TRBD1. V was pared by 4 bases and J by 4 bases, with 13 bases of the junction left unmatched. Germline CDR1 and CDR2: SGHNT and YYREEE (reference sequence). The CDR3 has 16 amino acids.

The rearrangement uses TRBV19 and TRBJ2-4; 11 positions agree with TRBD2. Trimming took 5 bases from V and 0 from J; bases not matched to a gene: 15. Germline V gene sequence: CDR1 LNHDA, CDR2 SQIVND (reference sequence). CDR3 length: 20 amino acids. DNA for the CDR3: TGTGCCAGTAGTTCCAGGACTAGCGGGTCAGGTAACCTAGCCAAAAACATTCAGTACTTC. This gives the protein CASSSRTSGSGNLAKNIQYF.

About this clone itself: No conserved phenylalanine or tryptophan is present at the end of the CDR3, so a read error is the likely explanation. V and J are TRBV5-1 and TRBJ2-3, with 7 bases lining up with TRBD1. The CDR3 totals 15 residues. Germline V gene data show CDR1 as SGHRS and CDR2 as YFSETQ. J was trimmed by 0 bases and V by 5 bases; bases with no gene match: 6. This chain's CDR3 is CASRPTGSSTDTQYV. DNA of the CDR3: TGCGCCAGCAGACCGACAGGGTCCAGCACAGATACGCAGTATGTT.

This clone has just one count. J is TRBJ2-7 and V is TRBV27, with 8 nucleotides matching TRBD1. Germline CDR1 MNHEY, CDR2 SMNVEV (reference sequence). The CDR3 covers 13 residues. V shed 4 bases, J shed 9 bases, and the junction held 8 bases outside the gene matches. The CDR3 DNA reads TGTGCCAGCAGTTCAAGGACAGGGTATGGGCAGTACTTC. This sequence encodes CASSSRTGYGQYF.

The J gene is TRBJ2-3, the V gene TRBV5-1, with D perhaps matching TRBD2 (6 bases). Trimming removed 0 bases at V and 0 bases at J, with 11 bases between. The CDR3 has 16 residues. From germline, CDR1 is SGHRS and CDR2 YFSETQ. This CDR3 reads CASSLEGGTSTDTQYF. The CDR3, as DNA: TGCGCCAGCAGCTTGGAAGGAGGGACTAGCACAGATACGCAGTATTTT.

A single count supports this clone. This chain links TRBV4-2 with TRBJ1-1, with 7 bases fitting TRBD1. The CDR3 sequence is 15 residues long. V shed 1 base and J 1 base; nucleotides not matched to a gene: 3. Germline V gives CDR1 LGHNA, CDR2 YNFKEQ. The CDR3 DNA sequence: TGTGCCAGCAGCCAAGGGGGACAGACGAACACTGAAGCTTTCTTT. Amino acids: CASSQGGQTNTEAFF.

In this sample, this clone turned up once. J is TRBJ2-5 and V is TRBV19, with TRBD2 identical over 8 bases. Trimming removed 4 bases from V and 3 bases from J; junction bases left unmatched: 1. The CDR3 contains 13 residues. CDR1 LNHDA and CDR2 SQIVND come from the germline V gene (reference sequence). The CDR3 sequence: CASSSSGEETQYF. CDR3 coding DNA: TGTGCCAGTAGTAGTAGCGGGGAAGAGACCCAGTACTTC.

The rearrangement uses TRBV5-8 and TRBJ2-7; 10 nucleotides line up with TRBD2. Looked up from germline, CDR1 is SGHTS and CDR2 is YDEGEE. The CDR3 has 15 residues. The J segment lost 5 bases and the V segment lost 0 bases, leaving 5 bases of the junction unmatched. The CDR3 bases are TGTGCCAGCAGCTTGGAAGCGGGAGGGGCCGACGAGCAGTACTTC. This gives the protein CASSLEAGGADEQYF. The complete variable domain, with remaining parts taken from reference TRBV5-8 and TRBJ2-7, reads EAGVTQSPTHLIKTRGQQATLRCSPISGHTSVYWYQQALGLGLQFLLWYDEGEERNRGNFPPRFSGRQFPNYSSELNVNALELEDSALYLCASSLEAGGADEQYFGPGTRLTVT.

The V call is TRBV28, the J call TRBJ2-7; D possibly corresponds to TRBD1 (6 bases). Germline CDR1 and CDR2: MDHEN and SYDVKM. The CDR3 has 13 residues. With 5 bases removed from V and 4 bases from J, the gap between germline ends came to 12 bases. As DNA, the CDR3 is TGTGCCAGCAGTACTGGCAGGGGATACGAGCAGTACTTC. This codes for CASSTGRGYEQYF. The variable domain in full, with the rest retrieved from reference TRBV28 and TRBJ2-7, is DVKVTQSSRYLVKRTGEKVFLECVQDMDHENMFWYRQDPGLGLRLIYFSYDVKMKEKGDIPEGYSVSREKKERFSLILESASTNQTSMYLCASSTGRGYEQYFGPGTRLTVT.

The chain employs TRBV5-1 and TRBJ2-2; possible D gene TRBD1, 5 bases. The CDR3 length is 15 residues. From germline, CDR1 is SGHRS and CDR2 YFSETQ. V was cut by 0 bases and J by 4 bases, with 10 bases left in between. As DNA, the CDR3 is TGCGCCAGCAGCTTGGTAGGGGAAATCACCGGGGAGCTGTTTTTT. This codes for CASSLVGEITGELFF.

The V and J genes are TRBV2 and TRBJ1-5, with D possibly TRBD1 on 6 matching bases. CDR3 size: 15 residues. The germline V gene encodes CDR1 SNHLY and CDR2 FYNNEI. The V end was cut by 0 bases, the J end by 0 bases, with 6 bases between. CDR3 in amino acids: CASSEARGSNQPQHF. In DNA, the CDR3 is TGTGCCAGCAGTGAAGCCAGGGGTAGCAATCAGCCCCAGCATTTT. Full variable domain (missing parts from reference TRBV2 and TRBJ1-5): EPEVTQTPSHQVTQMGQEVILRCVPISNHLYFYWYRQILGQKVEFLVSFYNNEISEKSEIFDDQFSVERPDGSNFTLKIRSTKLEDSAMYFCASSEARGSNQPQHFGDGTRLSIL.

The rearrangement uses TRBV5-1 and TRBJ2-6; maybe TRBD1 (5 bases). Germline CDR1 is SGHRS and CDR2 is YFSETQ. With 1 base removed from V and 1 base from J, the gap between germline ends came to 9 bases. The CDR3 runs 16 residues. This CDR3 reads CASSLPGQSGANVLTF. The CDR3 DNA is TGCGCCAGCAGCTTGCCAGGACAATCTGGGGCCAACGTCCTGACTTTC. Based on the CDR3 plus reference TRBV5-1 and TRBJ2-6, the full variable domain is KAGVTQTPRYLIKTRGQQVTLSCSPISGHRSVSWYQQTPGQGLQFLFEYFSETQRNKGNFPGRFSGRQFSNSRSEMNVSTLELGDSALYLCASSLPGQSGANVLTFGAGSRLTVL.

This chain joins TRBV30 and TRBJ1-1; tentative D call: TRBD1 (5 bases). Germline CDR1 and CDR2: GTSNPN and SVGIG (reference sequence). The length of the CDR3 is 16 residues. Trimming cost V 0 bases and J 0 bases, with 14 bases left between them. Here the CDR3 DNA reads TGTGCCTGGAGTGTAGTACAGGTTGCCATGAACACTGAAGCTTTCTTT. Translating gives CAWSVVQVAMNTEAFF.

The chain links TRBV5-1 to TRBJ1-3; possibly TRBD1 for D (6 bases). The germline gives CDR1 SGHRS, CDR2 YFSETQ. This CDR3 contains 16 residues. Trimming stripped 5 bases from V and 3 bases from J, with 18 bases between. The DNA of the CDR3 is TGCGCCAGCAGACGCTCCGGGGCAGGGGATGGAAACACCATATATTTT. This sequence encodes CASRRSGAGDGNTIYF.

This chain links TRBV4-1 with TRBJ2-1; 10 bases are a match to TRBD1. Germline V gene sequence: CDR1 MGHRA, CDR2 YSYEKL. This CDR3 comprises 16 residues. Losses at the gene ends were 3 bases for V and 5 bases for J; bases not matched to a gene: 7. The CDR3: CASSHPGTGVDNEQFF. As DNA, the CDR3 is TGCGCCAGCAGCCATCCCGGGACAGGGGTGGACAATGAGCAGTTCTTC.

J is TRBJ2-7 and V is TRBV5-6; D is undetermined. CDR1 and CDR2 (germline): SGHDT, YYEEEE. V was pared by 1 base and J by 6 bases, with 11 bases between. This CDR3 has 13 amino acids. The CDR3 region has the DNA TGTGCCAGCAGCTTGAGTATGGCCCCCGAGCAGTACTTC. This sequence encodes CASSLSMAPEQYF.

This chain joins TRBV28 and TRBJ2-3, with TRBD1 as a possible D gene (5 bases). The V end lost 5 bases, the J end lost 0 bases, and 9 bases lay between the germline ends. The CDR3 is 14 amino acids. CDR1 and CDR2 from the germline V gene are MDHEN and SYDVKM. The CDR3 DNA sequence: TGTGCCAGCAGTCCAGGGTTGAGCACAGATACGCAGTATTTT. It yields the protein CASSPGLSTDTQYF.